A selection of T cell receptor beta chains follows, all from one sample in a study of molecular identifiers for immune sequencing clone quantification. In TCRdb, the PCR reads were re-called with MiXCR into one record per CDR3 protein. The sample lists nearly 650,000 distinct CDR3 sequences, 25% occurring once. The specimen was naive CD8+ T cells from blood, with Jurkat cell RNA spiked in. The receptors were gathered from a human donor in good health. Some libraries in this study had Jurkat cell RNA spiked in. Both conserved end residues are part of each CDR3. The D gene is left open where the match is weak. The size of a clone is reported for some rows only, either as once, few or many, or as a class for expanded clones.

17	TRBJ2-4	TRBD2	TRBV9	few	TGTGCCAGCAGCCCAACCGGGACTAGCAGAACCGAAAACATTCAGTACTTC	CASSPTGTSRTENIQYF
17	TRBJ1-1	.	TRBV19	.	TGTGCCAGTAGTACTCTGTCACAGGGCATCCAGCACACTGAAGCTTTCTTT	CASSTLSQGIQHTEAFF
15	TRBJ1-1	.	TRBV6-6	many	TGTGCCAGCAGTTACGGGCGGGGAGGAGGGACTGAAGCTTTCTTT	CASSYGRGGGTEAFF
14	TRBJ2-2	.	TRBV24-1	.	TGTGCCACCCAAATGGGGGTAAACACCGGGGAGCTGTTTTTT	CATQMGVNTGELFF
13	TRBJ2-7	TRBD2	TRBV20-1	many	TGCAGTGCTAGTGGACTAGAAATCCACGAGCAGTACTTC	CSASGLEIHEQYF
17	TRBJ1-4	TRBD1	TRBV20-1	few	TGCAGTGCTAGAGATTTATGGACAGGGGCGGGAGATGAAAAACTGTTTTTT	CSARDLWTGAGDEKLFF
15	TRBJ1-1	TRBD1	TRBV28	many	TGTGCCAGCAGGCCCCTGGGACAGCCTAACACTGAAGCTTTCTTT	CASRPLGQPNTEAFF
16	TRBJ2-3	TRBD2	TRBV12-5	.	TGTGCTAGTGGTTTTTGGCCTAGCGGATACACAGATACGCAGTATTTT	CASGFWPSGYTDTQYF
17	TRBJ1-1	TRBD1	TRBV30	.	TGTGCCTGGGGGCACAGCCGTCGGGGGGCCAGGGGGACTGAAGCTTTCTTT	CAWGHSRRGARGTEAFF
12	TRBJ2-2	.	TRBV6-6	few	TGTGCCAGCAACGACGATTCCGGGGAGCTGTTTTTT	CASNDDSGELFF
15	TRBJ2-7	TRBD1	TRBV10-3	.	TGTGCCATCAGTGAGACGACAGGGGCGACCTACGAGCAGTACTTC	CAISETTGATYEQYF
17	TRBJ2-1	.	TRBV5-3	few	TGTGCCAGCAGCTTGGCGTTTAGGGACCAAAACGGCAATGAGCAGTTCTTC	CASSLAFRDQNGNEQFF
11	TRBJ1-1	.	TRBV20-1	many	TGCAGTGCTAAGGAATGGACTGAAGCTTTCTTT	CSAKEWTEAFF
15	TRBJ2-2	.	TRBV7-9	.	TGTGCCAGCGGCGATGACAGGCCATACACCGGGGAGCTGTTTTTT	CASGDDRPYTGELFF
20	TRBJ2-2	TRBD1	TRBV12-3/TRBV12-4	few	TGTGCCAGCAGTTTCTTTAACTTGGGAGACAGGACAGGGGACACCGGGGAGCTGTTTTTT	CASSFFNLGDRTGDTGELFF
11	TRBJ1-2	.	TRBV30	few	TGTGCCCAAGAACAGGGAGGATTAGACACCTTC	CAQEQGGLDTF
15	TRBJ1-3	.	TRBV5-4	few	TGTGCCAGCAGCGCGCCCGACAGGTCTGGAAACACCATATATTTT	CASSAPDRSGNTIYF
15	TRBJ2-5	.	TRBV3-1	few	TGTGCCAGCAGCCAAGACTCCGGGAGCCAAGAGACCCAGTACTTC	CASSQDSGSQETQYF
17	TRBJ1-5	.	TRBV4-1	.	TGCGCCAGCAGCCAAGATGTGGCGGAGGTGGGCAATCAGCCCCAGCATTTT	CASSQDVAEVGNQPQHF
15	TRBJ2-3	.	TRBV7-2	many	TGTGCCAGCAGCTCTACCACGGGAGCCGCAGATACGCAGTATTTT	CASSSTTGAADTQYF
13	TRBJ2-7	TRBD1	TRBV20-1	.	TGCAGTGCTTCTGGGACAGATTCCTACGAGCAGTACTTC	CSASGTDSYEQYF
16	TRBJ1-1	TRBD1	TRBV6-2/TRBV6-3	many	TGTGCCAGCAGTTACCTGGACAGGGGGACTACCTATGAAGCTTTCTTT	CASSYLDRGTTYEAFF
13	TRBJ1-3	.	TRBV4-1	many	TGCGCCAGCAGCCACGACAGGGGAAACACCATATATTTT	CASSHDRGNTIYF
14	TRBJ1-2	TRBD1	TRBV29-1	.	TGCAGCGTTGATTTAGGACAGGGGGCTTTCGGCTACACCTTC	CSVDLGQGAFGYTF
15	TRBJ2-5	TRBD1	TRBV4-3	many	TGCGCCAGCAGCCGAGCCGGGACAGGGGAAGAGACCCAGTACTTC	CASSRAGTGEETQYF
16	TRBJ2-2	.	TRBV7-6	.	TGTGCCAGCAGCTTAGTTCTAATAGGAAACACCGGGGAGCTGTTTTTT	CASSLVLIGNTGELFF
14	TRBJ2-7	.	TRBV28	many	TGTGCCAGCAGTTTCGGTGCAGGCCATGTCGAGCAGTACTTC	CASSFGAGHVEQYF
12	TRBJ2-1	.	TRBV24-1	.	TGTGCCACCAGTGACCTAGGGGAGGAGCAGTTCTTC	CATSDLGEEQFF
13	TRBJ2-1	.	TRBV29-1	.	TGCAGCGTTGAGGGGGCCTCCTACAATGAGCAGTTCTTC	CSVEGASYNEQFF
12	TRBJ2-7	.	TRBV3-1	.	TGTGCCAGCAGCCATTGGGGGTTAGAGCAGTACTTC	CASSHWGLEQYF
14	TRBJ1-1	.	TRBV13	.	TGTGCCAGCAGGGTTGTGGGGGAGAACGCTGAAGCTTTCTTT	CASRVVGENAEAFF
16	TRBJ1-6	.	TRBV6-2/TRBV6-3	.	TGTGCCAGCAGAACGGAGGAGAGCTCCTATAATTCACCCCTCCACTTT	CASRTEESSYNSPLHF
13	TRBJ2-7	.	TRBV28	many	TGTGCCAGCAGCCGACGAAACTCCTACGAGCAGTACTTC	CASSRRNSYEQYF
15	TRBJ1-4	.	TRBV7-9	.	TGTGCCAGCAGCCTTAGTCGGGGCCGGGATGAAAAACTGTTTTTT	CASSLSRGRDEKLFF
16	TRBJ2-1	TRBD2	TRBV12-3/TRBV12-4	.	TGTGCCAGCAGTTCCCCAAATAGCGGGGACCACAATGAGCAGTTCTTC	CASSSPNSGDHNEQFF
15	TRBJ2-7	.	TRBV11-2	.	TGTGCCAGCAGCTTATTTTCAGGTGGGGGCTACGAGCAGTACTTC	CASSLFSGGGYEQYF
14	TRBJ2-3	.	TRBV20-1	many	TGCAGTGCTAGAGATCGGGTTCGTACAGATACGCAGTATTTT	CSARDRVRTDTQYF
15	TRBJ1-4	.	TRBV7-3	many	TGTGCCAGCAGCCCAGGGATAAGCGAAAATGAAAAACTGTTTTTT	CASSPGISENEKLFF
16	TRBJ2-7	TRBD2	TRBV7-2	.	TGTGCCAGCAGTAAAATCGCGGGAGTAGCGAGTTGCGAGCAGTACTTC	CASSKIAGVASCEQYF
12	TRBJ1-1	.	TRBV7-6	.	TGTACCAGCAGCCATTTCGGTCTTAAAACTTTCTTT	CTSSHFGLKTFF
16	TRBJ2-7	TRBD2	TRBV2	.	TGTGCCAGCAGTGAAGCGGGAGGGGTTGGAACCTACGAGCAGTACTTC	CASSEAGGVGTYEQYF
15	TRBJ2-7	.	TRBV9	many	TGTGCCAGCAGCGTCGGGGGCGGCCTAGGTAACGAGCAGTACTTC	CASSVGGGLGNEQYF
13	TRBJ1-2	.	TRBV9	.	TGTGCCAGCAGCGTAGGAGATAACTATGGCTACGCCTTC	CASSVGDNYGYAF
15	TRBJ2-1	.	TRBV7-3	.	TGTGCCAGCAGCTTAGCCGTTGGAAGCGGGAATGAGCAGTTCTTC	CASSLAVGSGNEQFF
14	TRBJ2-7	TRBD1	TRBV12-3/TRBV12-4	few	TGTGCCAGCAGTACGGGACAGGGGCGATTCGGGCAGTACTTC	CASSTGQGRFGQYF
14	TRBJ2-3	.	TRBV12-3/TRBV12-4	.	TGTGCCAGCAGTTTAATAGAGCGACCAGATACGCAGTATTTT	CASSLIERPDTQYF
16	TRBJ2-7	.	TRBV20-1	.	TGCAGTGCTAGGGACATCGGGGTCGGGAAAGGGGACGAGCAGTACTTC	CSARDIGVGKGDEQYF